These 16 T cell receptor beta chains originate from one sample sequenced in a study of lymphopenia after photon versus proton radiotherapy. Profiling relied on immunoSEQ multiplex PCR, and the TCRdb table lists in-frame clones only, not all of them. Counted here are approximately 58,000 clones, around 88% occurring once; the ten biggest clones make up roughly 27%. Sequencing was performed on peripheral blood, taken from a patient treated with photon-based radiotherapy. The receptors stem from a man aged 45-60 years with gastric cancer.

This sequence joins TRBV9 and TRBJ2-1; D uncertain. The CDR3 totals 13 residues. Trimming cost V 0 bases and J 4 bases, with 5 bases left between them. Per germline, CDR1 SGDLS and CDR2 YYNGEE. The CDR3 DNA is TGTGCCAGCAGCGTAGCATCTTACAATGAGCAGTTCTTC. It yields the protein CASSVASYNEQFF.

This clone was detected a few times. Other DNA sequences of this sample code for an identical CDR3. This chain connects TRBV27 to TRBJ2-7, with D perhaps matching TRBD2 (6 bases). The CDR3 runs 13 residues. Germline V gene lookup returns CDR1 MNHEY and CDR2 SMNVEV (reference sequence). The V end was cut by 6 bases, the J end by 3 bases, with 12 bases between. The CDR3 protein is CASSPSGLYEQYF. The CDR3 region has the DNA TGTGCCAGCAGCCCCAGCGGGCTCTACGAGCAGTACTTC.

The chain joins TRBV25-1 to TRBJ2-1; 10 bases match TRBD2. CDR1 is MGHDK, CDR2 SYGVNS, per germline. The CDR3 spans 15 residues. The junction had 6 bases not matched to a gene; V was cut back by 2 bases and J by 8 bases. The CDR3 sequence: CASSERAGGTHEQFF. CDR3 sequence (DNA): TGTGCCAGCAGTGAAAGAGCGGGAGGGACACATGAGCAGTTCTTC.

V and J are TRBV25-1 and TRBJ1-1; D gene ambiguous. Deletions cut 4 bases from V and 3 bases from J, with 9 bases between. Germline CDR1 reads MGHDK; CDR2 reads SYGVNS. This CDR3 contains 13 residues. CDR3 sequence reads: CASSGGQHTEAFF. The CDR3 nucleotides read TGTGCCAGCAGTGGCGGCCAGCACACTGAAGCTTTCTTT.

This clone was seen only a few times. This sequence joins TRBV19 and TRBJ1-2; unclear D gene. This CDR3 comprises 15 residues. Germline CDR1 LNHDA, CDR2 SQIVND (reference sequence). V was shortened by 4 bases and J by 0 bases, with 12 bases between the two germline ends. CDR3 region: CASSTPAETNYGYTF. CDR3 sequence (DNA): TGTGCCAGTAGTACCCCGGCAGAGACTAACTATGGCTACACCTTC.

The rearrangement links TRBV7-2 to TRBJ2-6; 7 nucleotides agree with TRBD1. The CDR3 has 14 amino acids. CDR1 and CDR2 (germline): SGHTA, FQGNSA. V shed 8 bases and J 0 bases; nucleotides not matched to a gene: 1. The CDR3 here is CASGTASGANVLTF. The CDR3 nucleotides read TGTGCCAGCGGGACAGCCTCTGGGGCCAACGTCCTGACTTTC.

This sequence joins TRBV9 and TRBJ2-7, with 13 bases lining up with TRBD2. Trimming cost V 1 base and J 4 bases; bases outside gene matches: 5. The CDR3 length is 16 residues. From germline, CDR1 is SGDLS and CDR2 YYNGEE. The CDR3 is CASSVSSGLAGYEQYF. CDR3 bases: TGTGCCAGCAGCGTATCGTCGGGACTAGCGGGGTACGAGCAGTACTTC.

The chain links TRBV5-6 to TRBJ1-5; D may be TRBD1 (6 bases). CDR1 SGHDT and CDR2 YYEEEE come from the germline V gene. V was trimmed by 4 bases and J by 0 bases, leaving 14 bases between them. The CDR3 is 16 residues long. For the CDR3, the DNA is TGTGCCAGCAGCCTATACACAGGGTTTAGCAATCAGCCCCAGCATTTT. Protein: CASSLYTGFSNQPQHF.

The chain carries TRBV6-5 and TRBJ2-5; D tentatively reads TRBD1 or TRBD2 (5 bases each). The better agreement between TRBJ2-7 and the DNA end casts doubt on the J call. This CDR3 contains 15 residues. From germline, CDR1 is MNHEY and CDR2 SVGAGI. CDR3: CASRPERGRVYEQYF. The CDR3, as DNA: TGTGCCAGCAGGCCCGAGAGGGGCCGGGTCTACGAGCAGTACTTC.

The chain couples TRBV10-3 to TRBJ2-1; D may be TRBD1 (5 bases). In germline, CDR1 is ENHRY, CDR2 SYGVKD. This CDR3 is built from 13 residues. V shed 2 bases and J shed 3 bases, with 5 bases lying between them. The CDR3 coding sequence is TGTGCCATCAGTGAGGACAGCTACAATGAGCAGTTCTTC. It encodes CAISEDSYNEQFF.

V gene TRBV5-1 combines with J gene TRBJ2-3; no clear D. V lost 2 bases and J 4 bases, leaving 8 bases between the germline ends. This CDR3 spans 13 amino acids. Germline CDR1 is SGHRS and CDR2 is YFSETQ. The CDR3 loop reads CASSLQFSDTQYF. The CDR3 DNA reads as TGCGCCAGCAGCTTACAATTTTCAGATACGCAGTATTTT.

The gene calls are TRBV7-8 and TRBJ2-1, with 9 positions matching TRBD2. The CDR3 is made up of 15 amino acids. Germline CDR1 reads SGHVS; CDR2 reads FQNEAQ. Unmatched junction bases numbered 3, after V lost 2 bases and J lost 4 bases. The CDR3 region is CASSLTSGLYNEQFF. The CDR3 DNA reads as TGTGCCAGCAGCTTAACTAGCGGGCTTTACAATGAGCAGTTCTTC.

The gene calls are TRBV28 and TRBJ1-4; D unclear. Trimming removed 3 bases at V and 8 bases at J, with 7 bases between. The V gene's germline CDR1 is MDHEN and CDR2 SYDVKM. This CDR3 is built from 12 residues. Written as DNA, the CDR3 is TGTGCCAGCAGTTTTGGGGAGGAAAAACTGTTTTTT. Its protein product is CASSFGEEKLFF.

The chain is built from TRBV28 and TRBJ2-4; D gene uncertain. This CDR3 spans 14 amino acids. CDR1 MDHEN and CDR2 SYDVKM come from the germline V gene. V lost 6 bases and J 0 bases, leaving 9 bases between the germline ends. The CDR3 reads CASRKRLAKNIQYF. The CDR3 nucleotides read TGTGCCAGCAGAAAGCGACTAGCCAAAAACATTCAGTACTTC.

The rearrangement uses TRBV7-8 and TRBJ1-5; D remains ambiguous. This CDR3 is built from 18 residues. Germline V gives CDR1 SGHVS, CDR2 FQNEAQ. V was cut by 0 bases and J by 2 bases, with 17 bases left in between. For the CDR3, the DNA is TGTGCCAGCAGCTTAGCGCGTTCTTTCTTACGGCGCAATCAGCCCCAGCATTTT. It yields the protein CASSLARSFLRRNQPQHF.

The V call is TRBV7-2, the J call TRBJ1-2; TRBD1 agrees at 7 bases. Germline V gene sequence: CDR1 SGHTA, CDR2 FQGNSA. The CDR3 loop spans 14 amino acids. V was pared by 3 bases and J by 4 bases, with 5 bases of the junction left unmatched. The CDR3 is CASSFGQELYGYTF. The CDR3 region has the DNA TGTGCCAGCAGCTTTGGACAGGAGCTCTATGGCTACACCTTC.